This T cell receptor beta chain was identified during a study of blood T cell repertoires in COVID-19. Turning to the study itself: T cells, B-cell-depleted T cells, or PBMCs supplied cDNA or gDNA.

Germline V gives CDR1 SGHNT, CDR2 YYREEE (reference sequence). V was pared by 6 bases and J by 2 bases, with 12 bases of the junction left unmatched. The length of the CDR3 is 16 residues. Clones were read by immunoSEQ multiplex PCR, and TCRdb kept only the in-frame ones, dropping some. The sample yields a few hundred thousand clones, about 81% seen once. This clone was seen more than once but under ten times. This clonotype originated in a man aged 35-49 years who had recovered from COVID-19. This chain uses TRBV5-4 with TRBJ2-5, with 8 bases aligning to TRBD2. The sequencing sample was made of PBMCs or T cells enriched from blood (not recorded which). Here the CDR3 reads CASTPGSGAFQETQYF. The CDR3 nucleotides read TGTGCCAGCACCCCGGGTAGCGGGGCCTTTCAAGAGACCCAGTACTTC.